The T cell receptor beta chain described here comes from a study of identical twins. Study-wide findings and caveats: In drawing conclusions, the study used cross-sectional statistical analysis and did not follow the same donors. High-abundance cord blood beta clonotypes had fewer insertions; memory repertoires showed none. For out-of-frame alpha sequences shared by twins, low generation probability was in excess.

The donor group consisted entirely of healthy Caucasians. Germline CDR1 and CDR2: DFQATT and SNEGSKA (reference sequence). V was clipped by 0 bases and J by 6 bases, with 11 bases between them. The CDR3 is made up of 14 amino acids. For this clonotype: Its antigen is undetermined.

TCRdb re-derived calls from the 5' RACE reads in MiXCR, one entry per CDR3 protein. The sample carries hundreds of thousands of distinct CDR3 sequences, roughly 7% recorded once. The same specimen was also included in a second study, on yellow fever vaccine responses in identical twins.

The clonotype comes from a woman between 18 and 29 years old in good health. Sequenced material: memory (CD45RO+) T cells sorted from blood. The chain couples TRBV20-1 to TRBJ1-4; weak D call: TRBD1 (5 bases). The CDR3 DNA is TGCAGTGCTAGAGATGGGGCATGGGATGAAAAACTGTTTTTT. Translated: CSARDGAWDEKLFF.